This TCR beta chain was captured in a study of T cells in Graves' hyperthyroidism and ophthalmopathy. Points from the study as a whole: Expanded thyroid clonotypes (above 0.001) were mostly also found in blood.

Concerning this clonotype: No antigen is known for it.

TCR beta CDR3 regions were amplified from RNA. The HTBI primer set was used in a first-round RT-PCR of the TCR CDR3. TCRdb re-called the multiplex PCR reads with MiXCR, one entry per CDR3 protein. The top ten clones hold around 48% of a sample with under 400,000 distinct CDR3 sequences, 21% of them seen once. This clonotype was sampled from a woman between 50 and 59 years old with Graves' hyperthyroidism. Sequencing was carried out using blood.

CDR3 in DNA: TGTGCCAGCAGTGGACTACCTGGACTGAATGAAAAACTGTTTTTT. It is translated as CASSGLPGLNEKLFF. The chain combines TRBV6-1 with TRBJ1-4; D ambiguous. V was pared by 4 bases and J by 5 bases, with 14 bases between. The CDR3 has 15 residues. CDR1 MNHNS and CDR2 SASEGT come from the germline V gene.